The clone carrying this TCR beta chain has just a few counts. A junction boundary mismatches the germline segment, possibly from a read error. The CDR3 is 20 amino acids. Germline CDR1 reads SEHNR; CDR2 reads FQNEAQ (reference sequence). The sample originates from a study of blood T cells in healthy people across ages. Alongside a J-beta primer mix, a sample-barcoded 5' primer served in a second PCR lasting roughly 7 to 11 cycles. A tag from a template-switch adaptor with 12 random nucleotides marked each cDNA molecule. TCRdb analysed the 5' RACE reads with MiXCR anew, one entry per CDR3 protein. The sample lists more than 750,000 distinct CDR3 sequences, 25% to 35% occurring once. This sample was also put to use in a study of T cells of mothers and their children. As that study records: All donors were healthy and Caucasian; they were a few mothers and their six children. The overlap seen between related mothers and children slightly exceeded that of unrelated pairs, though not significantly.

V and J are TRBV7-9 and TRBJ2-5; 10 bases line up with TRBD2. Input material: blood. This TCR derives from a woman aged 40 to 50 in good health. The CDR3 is CASSLALPPSGGEGQGTQYF. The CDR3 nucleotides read TGTGCCAGCAGCTTAGCGCTACCTCCTAGCGGGGGTGAGGGACAAGGGACCCAGTACTTC. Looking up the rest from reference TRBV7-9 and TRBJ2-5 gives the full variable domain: DTGVSQNPRHKITKRGQNVTFRCDPISEHNRLYWYRQTLGQGPEFLTYFQNEAQLEKSRLLSDRFSAERPKGSFSTLEIQRTEQGDSAMYLCASSLALPPSGGEGQGTQYFGPGTRLLVL.